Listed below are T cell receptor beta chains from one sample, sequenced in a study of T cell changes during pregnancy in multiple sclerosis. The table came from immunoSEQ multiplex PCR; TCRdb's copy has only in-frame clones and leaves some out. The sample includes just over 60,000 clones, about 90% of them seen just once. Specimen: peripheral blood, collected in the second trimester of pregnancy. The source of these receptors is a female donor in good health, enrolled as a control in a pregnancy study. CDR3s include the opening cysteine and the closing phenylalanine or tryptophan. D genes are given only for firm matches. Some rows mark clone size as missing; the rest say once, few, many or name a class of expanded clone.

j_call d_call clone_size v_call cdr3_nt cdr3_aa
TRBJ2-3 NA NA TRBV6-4 TGTGCCAGCAGCGCCCGGGTGGGCACAGATACGCAGTATTTT CASSARVGTDTQYF
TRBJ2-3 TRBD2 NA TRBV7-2 TGTGCCAGCAGCTCTAGCGGGAGGACAGATACGCAGTATTTT CASSSSGRTDTQYF
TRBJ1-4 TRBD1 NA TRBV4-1 TGCGCCAGCAGTCGTAACAGGGGCGATGATGAAAAACTGTTTTTT CASSRNRGDDEKLFF
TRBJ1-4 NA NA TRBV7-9 TGTGCCAGCAGCTTCACAGGGTTAGGGGAAAAACTGTTTTTT CASSFTGLGEKLFF
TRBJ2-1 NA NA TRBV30 TGTGCCTGGTCTTCCTCCTACAATGAGCAGTTCTTC CAWSSSYNEQFF
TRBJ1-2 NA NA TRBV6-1 TGTGCCAGCCTCCCAGCTGGCAGGGTAAACTATGGCTACACCTTC CASLPAGRVNYGYTF
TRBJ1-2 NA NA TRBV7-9 TGTGCCAGCAGCTCCAGTCAAGGGGGAAGCTATGGCTACACCTTC CASSSSQGGSYGYTF
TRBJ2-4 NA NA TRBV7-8 TGTGCCAGCAGCTCGCCCTTCCAGGGGTCGGGAAACATTCAGTACTTC CASSSPFQGSGNIQYF
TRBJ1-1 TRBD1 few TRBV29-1 TGCAGCGGGACAGGTTGGGTTGGCACTGAAGCTTTCTTT CSGTGWVGTEAFF
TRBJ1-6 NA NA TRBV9 TGTGCCAGCAGCCCCCATGGGGAGGATTCACCCCTCCACTTT CASSPHGEDSPLHF
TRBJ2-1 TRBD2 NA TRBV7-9 TGTGCCAGCAGCCAACAGCCGGGACTAGCGTACTACAATGAGCAGTTCTTC CASSQQPGLAYYNEQFF
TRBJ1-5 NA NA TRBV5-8 TGTGCCAGCAGCTTGTGGCTTAGCAATCAGCCCCAGCATTTT CASSLWLSNQPQHF
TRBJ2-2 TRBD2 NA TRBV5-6 TGTGCCAGCAGCTTGCGGGGGGACACCGGGGAGCTGTTTTTT CASSLRGDTGELFF
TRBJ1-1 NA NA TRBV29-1 TGCAGCGCCCGAGCGGGGGGAGGGAGCGCTTTCTTT CSARAGGGSAFF
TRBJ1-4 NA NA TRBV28 TGTGCCAGCAGTTTAGGGGGCGCAACTAATGAAAAACTGTTTTTT CASSLGGATNEKLFF
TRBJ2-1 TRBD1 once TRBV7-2 TGTGCCAGCAGCCCGAGACAGGGGGGCTCCTACAATGAGCAGTTCTTC CASSPRQGGSYNEQFF
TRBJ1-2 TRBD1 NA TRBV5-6 TGTGCCAGCAGCCCAGAGGGCGGGACAGGGAGGATCAGATACACCTTC CASSPEGGTGRIRYTF
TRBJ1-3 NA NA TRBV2 TGTGCCAGCAGGCCTGGGGGGGGCGACGGTGGAAACACCATATATTTT CASRPGGGDGGNTIYF
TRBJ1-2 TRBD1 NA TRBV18 TGTGCCAGCTCACCGGAGGGGACAGCCCAACCGATCTATGGCTACACCTTC CASSPEGTAQPIYGYTF
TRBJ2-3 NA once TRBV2 TGTGCCAGCAGTGAACTGCTGGTGACTAGCACAGATACGCAGTATTTT CASSELLVTSTDTQYF
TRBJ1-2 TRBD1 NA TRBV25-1 TGTGCCAGCAGTGATCCCTCGGGGACAGAATATGGCTACACCTTC CASSDPSGTEYGYTF
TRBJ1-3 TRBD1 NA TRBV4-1 TGCGCCAGCAGCCCTCTGGGACAGCGCTCTGGAAACACCATATATTTT CASSPLGQRSGNTIYF
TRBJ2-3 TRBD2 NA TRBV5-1 TGCGCCAGCAGCTTGGGGGAGGGGCTAGCCGGCACAGATACGCAGTATTTT CASSLGEGLAGTDTQYF
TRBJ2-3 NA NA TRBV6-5 TGTGCCAGCAGTTACTCGGGGAGAATCACAGATACGCAGTATTTT CASSYSGRITDTQYF
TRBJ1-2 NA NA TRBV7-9 TGTGCCAGCAGCTTAGTGGTTGGCAGGAACTATGGCTACACCTTC CASSLVVGRNYGYTF
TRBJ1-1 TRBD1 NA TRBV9 TGTGCCAGCAGCCCACAGACAGGGGTGTACACTGAAGCTTTCTTT CASSPQTGVYTEAFF
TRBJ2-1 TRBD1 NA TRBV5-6 TGTGCCAGCAGCTGGGAGACAGGGGAGGCCTACAATGAGCAGTTCTTC CASSWETGEAYNEQFF
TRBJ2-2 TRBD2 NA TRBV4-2 TGTGCCAGCAGACCCCAGGCGGGAGAGTCCGGGGAGCTGTTTTTT CASRPQAGESGELFF
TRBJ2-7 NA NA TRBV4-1 TGCGCCAGCAGCCTCCTCATGGGCCCCAGGACATACACCTACGAGCAGTACTTC CASSLLMGPRTYTYEQYF
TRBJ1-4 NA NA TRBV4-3 TGCGCCAGCAGCCAAGAGTCAGGCTCCGGCGAAAAACTGTTTTTT CASSQESGSGEKLFF
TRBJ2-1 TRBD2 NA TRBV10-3 TGTGCCATCAGCCACAAGACGGGGGGGGCCCAATACAATGAGCAGTTCTTC CAISHKTGGAQYNEQFF
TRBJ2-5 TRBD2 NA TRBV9 TGTGCCAGCAGCCCGGGGGTGAGACTAGCCGACCAAGAGACCCAGTACTTC CASSPGVRLADQETQYF
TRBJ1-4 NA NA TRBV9 TGTGCCAGCAGCGTAGGAGGGGGAACTAATGAAAAACTGTTTTTT CASSVGGGTNEKLFF
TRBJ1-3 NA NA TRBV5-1 TGCGCCAGCAGGACGGGGGTAGCTGGAAACACCATATATTTT CASRTGVAGNTIYF
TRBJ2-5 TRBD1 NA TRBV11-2 TGTGCCAGCAGCACAGGGGGAGGAGAGACCCAGTACTTC CASSTGGGETQYF
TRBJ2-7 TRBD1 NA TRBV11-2 TGTGCCAGCAGCTTAGATCGGGCCGGGACAGGGGTCCACGAGCAGTACTTC CASSLDRAGTGVHEQYF
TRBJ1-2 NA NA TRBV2 TGTGCCAGCTACGATCCAGGGGAAGTGGCTAACTATGGCTACACCTTC CASYDPGEVANYGYTF
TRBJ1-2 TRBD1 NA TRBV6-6 TGTGCCAGCAGCCCCGGACAGGAGTATGGCTACACCTTC CASSPGQEYGYTF
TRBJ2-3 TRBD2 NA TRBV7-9 TGTGCCAGCAGCCTTCGAGGCGGGGGGATCTCAGATACGCAGTATTTT CASSLRGGGISDTQYF
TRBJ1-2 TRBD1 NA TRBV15 TGTGCCACCCGCTCAACAGGACAGGGCGTTCTCTATGGCTACACCTTC CATRSTGQGVLYGYTF